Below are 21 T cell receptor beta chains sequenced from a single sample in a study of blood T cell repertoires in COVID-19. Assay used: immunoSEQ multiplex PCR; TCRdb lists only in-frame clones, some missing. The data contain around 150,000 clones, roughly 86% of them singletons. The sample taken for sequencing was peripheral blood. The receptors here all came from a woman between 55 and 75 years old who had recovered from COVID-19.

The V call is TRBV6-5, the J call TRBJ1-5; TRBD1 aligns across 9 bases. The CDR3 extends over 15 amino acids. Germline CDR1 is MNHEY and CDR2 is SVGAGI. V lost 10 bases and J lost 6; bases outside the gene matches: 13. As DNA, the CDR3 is TGTGCCACCTCACGAAACAGGGGGCATCGTCAGCCCCAGCATTTT. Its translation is CATSRNRGHRQPQHF.

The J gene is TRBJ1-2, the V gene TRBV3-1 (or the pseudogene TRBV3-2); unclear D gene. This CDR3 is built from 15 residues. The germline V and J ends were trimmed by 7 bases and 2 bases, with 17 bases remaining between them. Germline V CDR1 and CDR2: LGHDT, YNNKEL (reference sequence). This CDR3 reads CASTRPGQRNYGYTF. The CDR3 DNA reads TGTGCCAGCACCAGACCGGGCCAGCGGAACTATGGCTACACCTTC.

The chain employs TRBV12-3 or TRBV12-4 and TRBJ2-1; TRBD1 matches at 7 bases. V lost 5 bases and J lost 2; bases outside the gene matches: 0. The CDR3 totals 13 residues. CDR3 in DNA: TGTGCCAGCAGTGGACAGGCCTACAATGAGCAGTTCTTC. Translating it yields CASSGQAYNEQFF.

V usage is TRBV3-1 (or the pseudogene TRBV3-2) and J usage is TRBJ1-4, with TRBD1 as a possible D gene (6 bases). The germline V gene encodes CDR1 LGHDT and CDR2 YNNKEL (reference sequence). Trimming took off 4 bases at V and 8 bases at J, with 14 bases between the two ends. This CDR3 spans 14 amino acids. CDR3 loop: CASSPLGGGEKLFF. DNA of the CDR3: TGTGCCAGCAGCCCCCTTGGGGGGGGCGAAAAACTGTTTTTT.

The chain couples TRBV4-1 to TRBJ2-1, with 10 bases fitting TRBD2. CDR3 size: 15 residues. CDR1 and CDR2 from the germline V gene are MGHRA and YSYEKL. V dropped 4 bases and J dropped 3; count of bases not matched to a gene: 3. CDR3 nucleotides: TGCGCCAGCAGCCGATGGACTAGCGGCTACAATGAGCAGTTCTTC. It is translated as CASSRWTSGYNEQFF.

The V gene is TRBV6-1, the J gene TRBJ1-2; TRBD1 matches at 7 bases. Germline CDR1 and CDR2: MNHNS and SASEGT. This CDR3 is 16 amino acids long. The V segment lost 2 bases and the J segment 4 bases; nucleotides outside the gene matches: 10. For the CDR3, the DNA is TGTGCCAGCAGTGAAAGGGGAGACAGGGATATCTATGGCTACACCTTC. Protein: CASSERGDRDIYGYTF.

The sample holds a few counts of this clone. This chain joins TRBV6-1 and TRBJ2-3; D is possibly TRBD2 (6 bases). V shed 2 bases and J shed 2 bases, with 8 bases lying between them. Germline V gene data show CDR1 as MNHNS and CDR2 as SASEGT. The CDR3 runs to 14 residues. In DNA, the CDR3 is TGTGCCAGCAGTGAATGGGACTCCACAGATACGCAGTATTTT. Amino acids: CASSEWDSTDTQYF.

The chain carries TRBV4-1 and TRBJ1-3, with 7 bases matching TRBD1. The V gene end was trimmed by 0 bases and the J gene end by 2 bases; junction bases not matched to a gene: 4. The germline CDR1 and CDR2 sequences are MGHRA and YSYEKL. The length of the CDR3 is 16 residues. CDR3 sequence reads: CASSQEQGMAGNTIYF. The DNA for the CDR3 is TGCGCCAGCAGCCAAGAACAGGGGATGGCTGGAAACACCATATATTTT.

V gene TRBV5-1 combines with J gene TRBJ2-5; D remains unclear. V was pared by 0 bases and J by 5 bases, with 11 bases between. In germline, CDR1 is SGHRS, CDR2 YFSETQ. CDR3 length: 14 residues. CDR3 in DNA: TGCGCCAGCAGCTTGGCTGTACTCGGGGAGACCCAGTACTTC. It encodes CASSLAVLGETQYF.

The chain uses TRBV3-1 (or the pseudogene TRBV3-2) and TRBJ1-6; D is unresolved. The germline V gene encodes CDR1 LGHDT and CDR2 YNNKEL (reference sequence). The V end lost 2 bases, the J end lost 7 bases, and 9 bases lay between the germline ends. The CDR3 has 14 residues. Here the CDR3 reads CASSQIVLNSPLHF. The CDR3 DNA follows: TGTGCCAGCAGCCAAATCGTCCTGAATTCACCCCTCCACTTT.

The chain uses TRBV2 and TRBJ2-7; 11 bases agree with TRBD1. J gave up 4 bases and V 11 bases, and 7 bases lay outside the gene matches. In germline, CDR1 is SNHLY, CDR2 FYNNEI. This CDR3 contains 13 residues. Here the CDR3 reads CAGGQGAQYEQYF. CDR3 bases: TGTGCCGGCGGACAGGGGGCGCAGTACGAGCAGTACTTC.

CDR3 sequence reads: CASSPGLVKGTDTQYF. The CDR3, as DNA: TGTGCCAGCAGCCCGGGACTAGTGAAAGGCACAGATACGCAGTATTTT. V is TRBV3-1 (or the pseudogene TRBV3-2) and J is TRBJ2-3; 8 positions agree with TRBD2. The CDR3 length is 16 residues. Germline lookup yields CDR1 LGHDT and CDR2 YNNKEL (reference sequence). Losses at the gene ends were 4 bases for V and 1 base for J; bases not matched to a gene: 7.

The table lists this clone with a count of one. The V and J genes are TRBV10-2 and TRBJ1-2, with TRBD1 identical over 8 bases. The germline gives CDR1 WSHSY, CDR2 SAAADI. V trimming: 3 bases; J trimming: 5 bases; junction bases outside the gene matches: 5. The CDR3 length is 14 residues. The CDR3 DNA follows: TGCGCCAGCAGTGATGCAGGGGGCGAATATGGCTACACCTTC. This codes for CASSDAGGEYGYTF.

The CDR3 loop is CASSQDALAGFNEQFF. The CDR3 DNA reads as TGCGCCAGCAGCCAAGATGCCTTAGCGGGGTTCAATGAGCAGTTCTTC. V is TRBV4-3 and J is TRBJ2-1, with 8 bases matching TRBD2. The CDR3 is 16 amino acids. Germline trimming cut 0 bases from V and 6 bases from J; bases unmatched to any gene: 7. CDR1 is LGHNA and CDR2 is YSLEER in the germline V gene.

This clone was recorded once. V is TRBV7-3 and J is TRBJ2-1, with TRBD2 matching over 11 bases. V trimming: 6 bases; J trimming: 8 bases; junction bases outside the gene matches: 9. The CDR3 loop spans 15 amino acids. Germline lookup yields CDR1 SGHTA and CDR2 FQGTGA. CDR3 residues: CASRETGTSGDEQFF. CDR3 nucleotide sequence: TGTGCCAGCAGAGAAACCGGGACTAGCGGTGATGAGCAGTTCTTC.

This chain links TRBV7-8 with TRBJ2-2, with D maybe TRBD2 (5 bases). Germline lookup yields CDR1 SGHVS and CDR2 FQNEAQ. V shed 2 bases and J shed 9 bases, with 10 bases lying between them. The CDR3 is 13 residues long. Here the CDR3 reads CASSLSGNRELFF. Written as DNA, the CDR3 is TGTGCCAGCAGCTTATCGGGGAACCGGGAGCTGTTTTTT.

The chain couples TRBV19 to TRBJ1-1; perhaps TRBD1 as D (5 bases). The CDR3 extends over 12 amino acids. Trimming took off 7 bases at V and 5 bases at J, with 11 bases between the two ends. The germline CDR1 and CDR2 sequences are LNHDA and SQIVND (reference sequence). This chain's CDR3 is CASTSGWTEAFF. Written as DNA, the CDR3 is TGTGCCAGTACCTCAGGGTGGACTGAAGCTTTCTTT.

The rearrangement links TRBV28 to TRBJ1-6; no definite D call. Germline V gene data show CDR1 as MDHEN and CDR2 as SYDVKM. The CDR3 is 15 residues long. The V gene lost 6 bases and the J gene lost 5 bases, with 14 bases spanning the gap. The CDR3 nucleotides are TGTGCCAGCAGCCTGGGAGGACTCAATAATTCACCCCTCCACTTT. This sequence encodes CASSLGGLNNSPLHF.

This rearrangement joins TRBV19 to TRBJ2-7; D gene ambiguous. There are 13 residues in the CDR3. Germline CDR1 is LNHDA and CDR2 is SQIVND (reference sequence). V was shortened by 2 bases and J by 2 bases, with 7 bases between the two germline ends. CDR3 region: CASSITFTYEQYF. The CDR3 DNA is TGTGCCAGTAGTATAACTTTCACCTACGAGCAGTACTTC.

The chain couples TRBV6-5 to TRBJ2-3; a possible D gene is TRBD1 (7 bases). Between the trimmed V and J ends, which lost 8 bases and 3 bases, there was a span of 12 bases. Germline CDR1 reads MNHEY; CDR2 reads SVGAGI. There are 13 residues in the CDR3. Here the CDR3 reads CASRPGGTDTQYF. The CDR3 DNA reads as TGTGCCAGCCGACCAGGGGGGACAGATACGCAGTATTTT.

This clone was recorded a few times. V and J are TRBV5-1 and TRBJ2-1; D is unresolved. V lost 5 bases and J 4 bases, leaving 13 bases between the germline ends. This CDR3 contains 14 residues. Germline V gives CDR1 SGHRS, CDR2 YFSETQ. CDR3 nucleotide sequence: TGCGCCAGCAGTGGGCCCGGTATGTACAATGAGCAGTTCTTC. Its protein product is CASSGPGMYNEQFF.